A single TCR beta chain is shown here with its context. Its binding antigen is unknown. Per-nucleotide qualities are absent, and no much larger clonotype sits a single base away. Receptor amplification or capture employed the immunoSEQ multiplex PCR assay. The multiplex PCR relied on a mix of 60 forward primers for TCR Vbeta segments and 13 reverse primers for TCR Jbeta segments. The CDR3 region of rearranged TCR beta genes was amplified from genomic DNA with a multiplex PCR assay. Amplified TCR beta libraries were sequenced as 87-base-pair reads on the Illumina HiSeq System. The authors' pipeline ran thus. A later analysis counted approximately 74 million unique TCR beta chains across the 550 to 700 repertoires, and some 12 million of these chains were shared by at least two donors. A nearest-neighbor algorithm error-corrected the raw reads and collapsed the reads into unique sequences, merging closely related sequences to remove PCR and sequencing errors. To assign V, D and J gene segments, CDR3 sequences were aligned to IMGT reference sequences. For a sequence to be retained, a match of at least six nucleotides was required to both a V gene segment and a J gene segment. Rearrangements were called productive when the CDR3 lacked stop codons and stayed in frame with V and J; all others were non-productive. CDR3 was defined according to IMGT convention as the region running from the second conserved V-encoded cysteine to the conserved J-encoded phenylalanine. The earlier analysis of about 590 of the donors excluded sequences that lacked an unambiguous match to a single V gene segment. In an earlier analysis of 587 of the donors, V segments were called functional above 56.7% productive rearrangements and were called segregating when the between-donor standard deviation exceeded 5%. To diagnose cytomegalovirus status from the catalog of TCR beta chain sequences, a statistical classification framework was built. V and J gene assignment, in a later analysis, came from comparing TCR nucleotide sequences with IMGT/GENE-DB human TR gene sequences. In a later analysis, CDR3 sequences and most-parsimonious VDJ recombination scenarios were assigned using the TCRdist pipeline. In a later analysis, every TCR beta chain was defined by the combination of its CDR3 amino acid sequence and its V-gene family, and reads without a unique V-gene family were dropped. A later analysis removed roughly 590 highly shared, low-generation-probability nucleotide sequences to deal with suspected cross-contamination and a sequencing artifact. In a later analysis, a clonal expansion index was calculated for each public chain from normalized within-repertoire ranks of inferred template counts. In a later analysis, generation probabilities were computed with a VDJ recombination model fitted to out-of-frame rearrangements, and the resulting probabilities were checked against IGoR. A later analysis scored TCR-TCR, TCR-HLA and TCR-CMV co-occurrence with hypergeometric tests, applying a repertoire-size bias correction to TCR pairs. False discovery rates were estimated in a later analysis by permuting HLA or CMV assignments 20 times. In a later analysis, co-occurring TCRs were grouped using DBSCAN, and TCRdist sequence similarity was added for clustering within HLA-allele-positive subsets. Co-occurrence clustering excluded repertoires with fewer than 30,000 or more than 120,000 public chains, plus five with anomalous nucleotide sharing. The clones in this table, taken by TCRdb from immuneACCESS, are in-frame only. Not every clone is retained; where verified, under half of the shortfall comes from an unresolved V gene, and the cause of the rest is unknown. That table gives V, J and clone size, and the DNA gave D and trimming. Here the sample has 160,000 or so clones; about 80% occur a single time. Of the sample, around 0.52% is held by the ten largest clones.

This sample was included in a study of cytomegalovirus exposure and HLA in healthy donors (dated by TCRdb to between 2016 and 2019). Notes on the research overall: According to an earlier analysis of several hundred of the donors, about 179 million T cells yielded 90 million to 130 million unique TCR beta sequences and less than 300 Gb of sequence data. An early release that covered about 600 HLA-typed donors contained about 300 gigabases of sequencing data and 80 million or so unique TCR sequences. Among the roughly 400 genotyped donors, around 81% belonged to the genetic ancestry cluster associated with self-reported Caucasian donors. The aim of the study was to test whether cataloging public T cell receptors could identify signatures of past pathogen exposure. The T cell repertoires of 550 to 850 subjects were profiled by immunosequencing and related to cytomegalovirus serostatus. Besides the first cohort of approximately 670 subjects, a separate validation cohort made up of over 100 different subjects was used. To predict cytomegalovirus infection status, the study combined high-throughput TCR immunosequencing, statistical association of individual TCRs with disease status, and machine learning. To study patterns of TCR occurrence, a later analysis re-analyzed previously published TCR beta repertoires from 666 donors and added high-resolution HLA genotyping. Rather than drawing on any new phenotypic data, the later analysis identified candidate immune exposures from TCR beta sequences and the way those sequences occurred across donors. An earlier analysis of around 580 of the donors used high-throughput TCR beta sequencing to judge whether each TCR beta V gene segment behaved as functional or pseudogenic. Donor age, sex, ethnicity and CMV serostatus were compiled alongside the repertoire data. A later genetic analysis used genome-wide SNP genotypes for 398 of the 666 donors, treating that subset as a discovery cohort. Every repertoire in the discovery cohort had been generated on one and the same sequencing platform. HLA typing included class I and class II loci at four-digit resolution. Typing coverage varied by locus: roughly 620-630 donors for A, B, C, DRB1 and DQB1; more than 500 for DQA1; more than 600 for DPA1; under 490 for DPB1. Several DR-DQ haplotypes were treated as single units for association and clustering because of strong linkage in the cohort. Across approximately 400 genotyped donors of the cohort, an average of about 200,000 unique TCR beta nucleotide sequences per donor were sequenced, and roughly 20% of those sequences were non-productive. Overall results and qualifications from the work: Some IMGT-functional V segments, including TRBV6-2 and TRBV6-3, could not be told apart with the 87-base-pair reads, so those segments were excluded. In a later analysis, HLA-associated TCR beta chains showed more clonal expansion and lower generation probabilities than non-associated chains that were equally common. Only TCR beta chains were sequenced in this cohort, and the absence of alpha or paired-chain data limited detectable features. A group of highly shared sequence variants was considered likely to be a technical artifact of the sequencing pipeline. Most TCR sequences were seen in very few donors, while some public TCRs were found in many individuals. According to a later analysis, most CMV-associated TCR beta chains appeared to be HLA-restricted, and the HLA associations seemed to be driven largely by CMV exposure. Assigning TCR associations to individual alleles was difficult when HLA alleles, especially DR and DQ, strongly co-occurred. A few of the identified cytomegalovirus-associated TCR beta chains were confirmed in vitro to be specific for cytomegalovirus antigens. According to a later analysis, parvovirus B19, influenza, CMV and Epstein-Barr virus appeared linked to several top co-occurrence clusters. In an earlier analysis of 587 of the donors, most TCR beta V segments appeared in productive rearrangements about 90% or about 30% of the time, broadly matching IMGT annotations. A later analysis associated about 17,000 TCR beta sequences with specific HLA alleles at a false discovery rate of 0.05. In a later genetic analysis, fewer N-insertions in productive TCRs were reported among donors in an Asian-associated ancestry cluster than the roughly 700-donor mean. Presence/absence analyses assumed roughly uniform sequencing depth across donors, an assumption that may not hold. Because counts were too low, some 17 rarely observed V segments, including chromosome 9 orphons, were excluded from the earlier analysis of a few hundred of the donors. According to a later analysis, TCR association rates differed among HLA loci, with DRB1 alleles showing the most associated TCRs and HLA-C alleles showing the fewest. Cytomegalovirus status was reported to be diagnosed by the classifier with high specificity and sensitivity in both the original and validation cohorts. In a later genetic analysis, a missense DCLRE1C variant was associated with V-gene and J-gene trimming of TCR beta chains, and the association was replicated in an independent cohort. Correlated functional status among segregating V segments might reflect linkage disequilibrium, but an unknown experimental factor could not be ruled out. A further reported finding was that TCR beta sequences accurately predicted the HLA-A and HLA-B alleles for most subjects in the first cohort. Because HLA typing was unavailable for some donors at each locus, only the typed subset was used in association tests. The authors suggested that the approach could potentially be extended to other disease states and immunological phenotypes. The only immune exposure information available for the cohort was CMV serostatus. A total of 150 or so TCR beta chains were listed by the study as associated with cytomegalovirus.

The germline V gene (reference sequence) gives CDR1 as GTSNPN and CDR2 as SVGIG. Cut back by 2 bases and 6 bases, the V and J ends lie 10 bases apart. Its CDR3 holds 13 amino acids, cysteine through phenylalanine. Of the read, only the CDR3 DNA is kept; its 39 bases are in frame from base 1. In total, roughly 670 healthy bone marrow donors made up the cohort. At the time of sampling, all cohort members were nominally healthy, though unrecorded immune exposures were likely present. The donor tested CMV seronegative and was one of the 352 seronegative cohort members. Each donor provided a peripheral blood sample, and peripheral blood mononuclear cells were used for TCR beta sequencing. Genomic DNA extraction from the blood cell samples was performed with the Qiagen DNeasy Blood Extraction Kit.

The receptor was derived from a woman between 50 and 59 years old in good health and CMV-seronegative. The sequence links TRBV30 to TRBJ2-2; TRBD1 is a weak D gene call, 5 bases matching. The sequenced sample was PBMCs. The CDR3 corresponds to CAWSLRVAGELFF. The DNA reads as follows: TGTGCCTGGAGTCTCAGGGTGGCCGGGGAGCTGTTTTTT. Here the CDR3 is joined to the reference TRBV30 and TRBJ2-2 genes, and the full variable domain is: SQTIHQWPATLVQPVGSPLSLECTVEGTSNPNLYWYRQAAGRGLQLLFYSVGIGQISSEVPQNLSASRPQDRQFILSSKKLLLSDSGFYLCAWSLRVAGELFFGEGSRLTVL.